This is a list of T cell receptor beta chains from one sample in a study of blood T cell repertoires in COVID-19. The protocol was immunoSEQ multiplex PCR, while the TCRdb copy is restricted to in-frame clones and leaves out a portion. Of some 250,000 clones listed, around 87% are singletons. Sequencing was carried out using peripheral blood. The receptors derive from a woman aged 25-40 years who had recovered from COVID-19. CDR3s include the opening cysteine and the closing phenylalanine or tryptophan. The D gene is left open where the match is weak. A row's size may be missing; if present it is once, few, many or a size class.

v_call	clone_size	d_call	j_call	cdr3_nt	cdr3_aa
TRBV27	.	TRBD1	TRBJ2-1	TGTGCCAGCAGTTTACGAGGGACAGGGGAATGGAAGATCGACAATGAGCAGTTCTTC	CASSLRGTGEWKIDNEQFF
TRBV7-2	few	TRBD2	TRBJ2-5	TGTGCCAGCAGCTCCCCGGGACTAACTCCCCAAGAGACCCAGTACTTC	CASSSPGLTPQETQYF
TRBV5-4	.	.	TRBJ2-5	TGTGCCAGCAGCTTGGTCCCAACGGGAGTCCAAGAGACCCAGTACTTC	CASSLVPTGVQETQYF
TRBV10-3	.	TRBD1	TRBJ1-2	TGTGCCATCAGAGAGGACAGGGAGGCTTATGGCTACACCTTC	CAIREDREAYGYTF
TRBV6-5	.	TRBD1	TRBJ1-2	TGTGCCAGCAGTTTGGGGACAGGGAATGGCTACACCTTC	CASSLGTGNGYTF
TRBV5-1	.	.	TRBJ2-7	TGCGCCAGCAGCTTGGGGGCATGGGACGAGCAGTACTTC	CASSLGAWDEQYF
TRBV9	.	TRBD2	TRBJ2-1	TGTGCCAGCAGCGTAGACGGGACTAGCGGGGGGGAGCAGTTCTTC	CASSVDGTSGGEQFF
TRBV7-2	.	TRBD1	TRBJ1-2	TGTGCCAGCAGCTTAGTGGGTTGGGACAGGAACTATGGCTACACCTTC	CASSLVGWDRNYGYTF
TRBV30	.	.	TRBJ2-3	TGTGCCTGGACCGGTGCAGATACGCAGTATTTT	CAWTGADTQYF
TRBV2	.	TRBD1	TRBJ1-6	TGTGCCAGCACCGAAGTGGGACAGGGGATTAGAAATTCACCCCTCCACTTT	CASTEVGQGIRNSPLHF
TRBV9	.	TRBD1	TRBJ2-7	TGTGCCAGCAGCGTAGGGGACAGCTCCTACGAGCAGTACTTC	CASSVGDSSYEQYF
TRBV15	.	TRBD1	TRBJ1-2	TGTGCCACCAGCAGGGACGTCGGTACAGGGGGCACGGGCTACACCTTC	CATSRDVGTGGTGYTF
TRBV18	.	TRBD1	TRBJ1-2	TGTGCCAGCTCACCAGGGGACAGGGCAGAGTCTGGCTATGGCTACACCTTC	CASSPGDRAESGYGYTF
TRBV6-4	.	.	TRBJ2-1	TGTGCCAGCAGTATCTCAGAATACAATGAGCAGTTCTTC	CASSISEYNEQFF
TRBV14	.	.	TRBJ2-7	TGTGCCAGCAGCCCTGCCTACGAGCAGTACTTC	CASSPAYEQYF
TRBV11-2	.	.	TRBJ1-1	TGTGCCAGCAGCTCCTCGGGGGACGCATATGAAGCTTTCTTT	CASSSSGDAYEAFF
TRBV19	once	TRBD2	TRBJ2-1	TGTGCCAGTAGTATTAGACTAGCGGTCAATGAGCAGTTCTTC	CASSIRLAVNEQFF
TRBV29-1	.	.	TRBJ2-7	TGCAGCGTTGCGGACACCGTGGGCGAGCAGTACTTC	CSVADTVGEQYF
TRBV4-1	few	TRBD2	TRBJ2-2	TGCGCCAGCAGCCAAGGCCCCGGGGGGGGAGGCACCGGGGAGCTGTTTTTT	CASSQGPGGGGTGELFF
TRBV5-4	.	.	TRBJ2-5	TGTGCCAGCAGTATTGACGGGACACAAGAGACCCAGTACTTC	CASSIDGTQETQYF
TRBV28	once	TRBD1	TRBJ2-2	TGTGCCAGCAGCGCGGACAGGGGTTTCACCGGGGAGCTGTTTTTT	CASSADRGFTGELFF
TRBV7-3	once	.	TRBJ1-2	TGTGCCAGCAGTGACAGTCCCTATGGCTACACCTTC	CASSDSPYGYTF
TRBV10-3	.	TRBD2	TRBJ2-3	TGTGCCATCAGTCGCTTAGCGGGGGGAAGCACAGATACGCAGTATTTT	CAISRLAGGSTDTQYF
TRBV5-1	.	TRBD2	TRBJ2-5	TGCGCCAGCAGCTCCCTCTTTGGGGGGGAAGAGACCCAGTACTTC	CASSSLFGGEETQYF
TRBV7-9	.	.	TRBJ2-3	TGTGCCAGCAGCAAGACAGGAGGCACGGCGGCAGATACGCAGTATTTT	CASSKTGGTAADTQYF
TRBV2	.	TRBD1	TRBJ1-2	TGTGCCAGCAGTGTTACCGAGACAGGGGGTGGCTACACCTTC	CASSVTETGGGYTF
TRBV18	once	TRBD1	TRBJ2-3	TGTGCCAGCTCACGCCTTGGGACAGGTAGCACAGATACGCAGTATTTT	CASSRLGTGSTDTQYF
TRBV24-1	.	TRBD1	TRBJ1-3	TGTGCCACCAGTGATTACGACAGGGTGGGAAACACCATATATTTT	CATSDYDRVGNTIYF
TRBV6-5	.	TRBD2	TRBJ2-1	TGTGCCAGCAGTAAAACTAGCGGGTTCTACAATGAGCAGTTCTTC	CASSKTSGFYNEQFF
TRBV4-2	once	TRBD1	TRBJ2-7	TGTGCCAGCAGCCAAGAGGGGGACAGCTCCTACGAGCAGTACTTC	CASSQEGDSSYEQYF
TRBV5-1	.	.	TRBJ2-1	TGCGCCAGCAGCTTGCTGGGGCTCAATGAGCAGTTCTTC	CASSLLGLNEQFF
TRBV7-2	.	TRBD1	TRBJ1-5	TGTGCCAGCAGCTTGACAGGGGGCAATCAGCCCCAGCATTTT	CASSLTGGNQPQHF
TRBV24-1	.	.	TRBJ2-7	TGTGCCCTCCCGGCCTTTGCGGCGTGGGAGCAGTACTTC	CALPAFAAWEQYF
TRBV19	.	.	TRBJ2-5	TGTGCCTGCCGTGGCGGGTACCAAGAGACCCAGTACTTC	CACRGGYQETQYF
TRBV10-3	.	TRBD1	TRBJ1-5	TGTGCCACAGTAGACAGGGAAAATCAGCCCCAGCATTTT	CATVDRENQPQHF
TRBV3-1/TRBV3-2	.	TRBD1	TRBJ2-1	TGTGCCAGCAGCCCCCGGGACAGGGAGAATGAGCAGTTCTTC	CASSPRDRENEQFF
TRBV29-1	.	.	TRBJ2-2	TGCAGCGTTGAACATAGACAGAACACCGGGGAGCTGTTTTTT	CSVEHRQNTGELFF
TRBV6-6	.	.	TRBJ1-1	TGTGCCAGCAATCAGGACGGGGATGAAGCTTTCTTT	CASNQDGDEAFF
TRBV6-5	.	.	TRBJ2-7	TGTGCCACCCTGGACAGTCTTTACTACGAGCAGTACTTC	CATLDSLYYEQYF
TRBV2	.	TRBD2	TRBJ2-3	TGTGCCAGCAGGCGGGGGGGTGCTAGCACAGATACGCAGTATTTT	CASRRGGASTDTQYF
TRBV6-1	.	.	TRBJ1-6	TGTGCCAGCAGTGAAAGGTCAGGGGTGGTTGGATCACCCCTCCACTTT	CASSERSGVVGSPLHF
TRBV16	.	.	TRBJ1-5	TGTGCCAGCAGCCAATCAAAGGGGGATCAGCCCCAGCATTTT	CASSQSKGDQPQHF
TRBV7-9	.	TRBD2	TRBJ2-7	TGTGCCAGCAGCGATAGCGGGGGGGCTTCCTACGAGCAGTACTTC	CASSDSGGASYEQYF
TRBV9	.	TRBD1	TRBJ2-2	TGTGCCAGCAGCGTAGCAACCCAGGGGGTGAACACCGGGGAGCTGTTTTTT	CASSVATQGVNTGELFF
TRBV6-5	.	.	TRBJ1-2	TGTGCCAGCACCACCCGGGAGACCTATGGCTACACCTTC	CASTTRETYGYTF
TRBV3-1/TRBV3-2	.	TRBD2	TRBJ2-3	TGTGCCAGCAGCCAAGATTGGGCGGGGGGCACAGATACGCAGTATTTT	CASSQDWAGGTDTQYF
TRBV5-1	.	.	TRBJ2-5	TGCGCCAGCAGCGGACTGGTTCAAGAGACCCAGTACTTC	CASSGLVQETQYF
TRBV4-1	once	.	TRBJ1-1	TGCGCCAGCAGCCAATCCGGGGGGGACACTGAAGCTTTCTTT	CASSQSGGDTEAFF
TRBV6-6	.	TRBD1	TRBJ2-2	TGTGCCAGCAGGCCTCCAGGGGGAACCGGGGAGCTGTTTTTT	CASRPPGGTGELFF
TRBV14	.	TRBD1	TRBJ1-2	TGTGCCAGCAGCCCAGGGGGGCATGGCTACACCTTC	CASSPGGHGYTF
TRBV12-2	.	.	TRBJ2-2	TGTGCAAGTCGCTTAGACGGTCTAGCGGGGGCCGCGAACACCGGGGAGCTGTTTTTT	CASRLDGLAGAANTGELFF